This T cell receptor (beta chain) was captured by sequencing in a study of T-cell reconstitution after alpha-beta-depleted transplantation in children (dated by TCRdb to about 2016). About the study as a whole: T-cell immune reconstitution after TCRalphabeta/CD19-depleted allogeneic hematopoietic cell transplantation in children was quantitatively tracked in the study by means of TCR repertoire profiling.

CDR1 SEHNR and CDR2 FQNEAQ are derived from the germline V gene (reference sequence). The CDR3 covers 14 residues, taking in both the cysteine and the phenylalanine. Only the CDR3 DNA is retained, 42 bases long and in frame from the first base. V and J are truncated by 5 bases and 3 bases respectively, leaving an intervening sequence of 13 bases. The library was prepared using PCR. Sequenced on an Illumina HiSeq 2500. Molecular barcoding was employed in the preparation of TCR libraries, with unique molecular identifiers being used to normalize TCRbeta repertoire quantification. TCRdb reprocessing: public reads trimmed at Q25 with fastp, clones called with MiXCR, in-frame beta chains kept. One record per CDR3 amino acid sequence lists the most common genes and DNA. The table for this sample lists hundreds of thousands of distinct CDR3 sequences; around 9.6% of them were counted only once. Over 5.5% of the sample lies in the top ten.

This clonotype was found many times. Its antigen is still unknown. No much larger clone exists at a distance of one base, and base qualities are not known. The sequenced sample was PBMCs from the stem cell graft donor, obtained from the stem cell graft. The rearrangement joined TRBV7-9 to TRBJ1-2; the D gene remains uncertain. This TCR was sampled from a human donor who donated a stem cell graft to a child with acute lymphoblastic leukemia. The base sequence is TGTGCCAGCAGCCCCACGGGCAGAGACTATGGCTACACCTTC. Its protein product is CASSPTGRDYGYTF.